The present T cell receptor beta chain was sequenced within a study of shared clonotypes between healthy human individuals. Study-wide findings and caveats: Non-shared clonotypes showed lower generation probabilities than clonotypes common to all four donors.

In the study's own analysis: Filtering differed since immunoSEQ provided only junctions, with no quality scores. Some clones are missing from TCRdb's copy, which holds only in-frame ones; the method was immunoSEQ multiplex PCR. V, J and clone size are those of that table, while D and trimming were read from the DNA. The table shows some 2.3 million clones, with about 92% occurring only once. The CDR3 loop spans 12 amino acids. Germline values: CDR1 SGHDN, CDR2 FVKESK. V was clipped by 4 bases and J by 11 bases, with 14 bases between them. As to this clone: Its antigen is not known.

This receptor was obtained from a man aged 18 to 30 in good health. Some clones in this sample may be carry-over from other donors' samples. The chain is built from TRBV14 and TRBJ1-1; D remains ambiguous. The sequenced material came from naive CD4+ T cells from PBMCs. Subset defined: CD45RA+ positively selected. In nucleotides, the CDR3 is TGTGCCAGCAGCCCATGGACCTGGAGGGCTTTCTTT. It encodes CASSPWTWRAFF.